This T cell receptor (beta chain) was identified in a study of cytomegalovirus exposure and HLA in healthy donors. In the PCR, 60 Vbeta and 13 Jbeta primers were used. Study processing details: Counted up in a later analysis, unique TCR beta chains came to about 80 million, with around 12 million shared. The data were produced by immunoSEQ multiplex PCR, yet TCRdb's version contains in-frame clones alone and is incomplete. V and J calls and clone size follow that table, whereas D and trimming were derived from the DNA. The table has roughly 52,000 clones, more than 75% seen once. Study findings and constraints: Accounts indicate the classifier identified cytomegalovirus status with strong specificity and sensitivity.

In the case of this clone: The target antigen is unknown.

With 5 bases removed from V and 12 bases from J, the gap between germline ends came to 17 bases. In germline, CDR1 is SEHNR, CDR2 FQNEAQ (reference sequence). The CDR3 is 13 amino acids. The clonotype was recovered from a female donor in good health and CMV-seronegative. The chain employs TRBV7-9 and TRBJ2-1; D possibly corresponds to TRBD2 (7 bases). Sequenced input: PBMCs. The CDR3 DNA follows: TGTGCCAGCAGCCAGGTCCGGGGGGCAGGGCAGTTCTTC. Amino acid sequence: CASSQVRGAGQFF.